The 4 T cell receptor beta chains listed next were all sequenced from one sample in a study of early T cells in non-severe SARS-CoV-2 infection. TCRdb called the 5' RACE reads again in MiXCR, with one record for every CDR3 protein. The sample has under 20,000 distinct CDR3 sequences; approximately 4.4% are singletons. Sequencing input: whole blood. These receptor sequences come from an adult who was a healthcare worker with PCR-confirmed SARS-CoV-2 infection or an uninfected control (not recorded which).

There are many counts of this clonotype. The chain links TRBV6-5 to TRBJ1-1; TRBD1 is a possible D gene (5 bases). V dropped 6 bases and J dropped 1 base, with 6 bases sitting between them. Germline values: CDR1 MNHEY, CDR2 SVGAGI. The CDR3 totals 12 residues. The CDR3 DNA reads as TGTGCCAGCAGCAGGGCGAACACTGAAGCTTTCTTT. This codes for CASSRANTEAFF.

This clonotype is medium-sized by share. The chain uses TRBV6-5 and TRBJ2-2; the match to TRBD2 covers 7 bases. The CDR3 runs to 16 residues. V shed 6 bases and J 0 bases; nucleotides not matched to a gene: 7. CDR1 MNHEY and CDR2 SVGAGI come from the germline V gene. The CDR3 reads CASRKGLQPNTGELFF. The CDR3 DNA reads as TGTGCCAGCAGAAAGGGACTACAACCGAACACCGGGGAGCTGTTTTTT.

This clonotype was seen at least ten times. The chain carries TRBV5-4 and TRBJ2-2; 8 nucleotides line up with TRBD1. Germline CDR1 is SGHNT and CDR2 is YYREEE (reference sequence). The CDR3 covers 16 residues. Trimming cost V 2 bases and J 2 bases; bases outside gene matches: 5. CDR3 residues: CASSFLGQANTGELFF. The CDR3 coding sequence is TGTGCCAGCAGCTTCCTGGGACAGGCTAACACCGGGGAGCTGTTTTTT.

In regard to this clonotype: A single base separates this from a much larger clone, so it may be a read error. The V and J genes are TRBV10-3 and TRBJ1-1; TRBD1 is a possible D gene (6 bases). Germline values: CDR1 ENHRY, CDR2 SYGVKD. The CDR3 has 13 residues. With 6 bases removed from V and 9 bases from J, the gap between germline ends came to 17 bases. The CDR3 sequence is CAISDRPEAKAFF. In DNA form, the CDR3 reads TGTGCCATCAGCGACAGGCCGGAGGCTAAAGCTTTCTTT.